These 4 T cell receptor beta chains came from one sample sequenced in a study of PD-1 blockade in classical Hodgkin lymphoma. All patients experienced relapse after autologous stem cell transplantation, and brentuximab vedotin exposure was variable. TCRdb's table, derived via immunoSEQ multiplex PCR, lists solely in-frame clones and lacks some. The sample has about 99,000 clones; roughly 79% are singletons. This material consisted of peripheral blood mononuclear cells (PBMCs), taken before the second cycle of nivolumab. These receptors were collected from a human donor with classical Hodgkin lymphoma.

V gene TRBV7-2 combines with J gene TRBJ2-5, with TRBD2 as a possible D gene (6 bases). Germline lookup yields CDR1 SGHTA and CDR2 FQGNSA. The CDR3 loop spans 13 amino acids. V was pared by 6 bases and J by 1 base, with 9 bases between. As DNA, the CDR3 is TGTGCCAGCAGTTTGGGACTCCAAGAGACCCAGTACTTC. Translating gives CASSLGLQETQYF.

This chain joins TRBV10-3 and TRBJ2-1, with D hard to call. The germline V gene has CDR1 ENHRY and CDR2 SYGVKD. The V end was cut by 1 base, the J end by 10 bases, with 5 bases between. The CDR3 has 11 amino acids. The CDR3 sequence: CAISEFGEQFF. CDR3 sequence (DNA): TGTGCCATCAGTGAGTTTGGCGAGCAGTTCTTC.

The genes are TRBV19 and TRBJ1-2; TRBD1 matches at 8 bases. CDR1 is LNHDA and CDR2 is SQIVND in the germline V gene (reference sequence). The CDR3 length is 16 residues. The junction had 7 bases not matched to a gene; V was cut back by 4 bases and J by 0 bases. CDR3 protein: CASSTDRAMANYGYTF. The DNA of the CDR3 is TGTGCCAGTAGTACGGACAGGGCGATGGCTAACTATGGCTACACCTTC.

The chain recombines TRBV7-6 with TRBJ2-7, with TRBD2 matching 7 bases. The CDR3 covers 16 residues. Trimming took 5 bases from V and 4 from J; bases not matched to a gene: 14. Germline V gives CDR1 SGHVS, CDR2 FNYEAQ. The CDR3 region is CASSPIAGGGSYEQYF. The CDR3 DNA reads TGTGCCAGCAGCCCAATCGCAGGAGGCGGGAGTTACGAGCAGTACTTC.